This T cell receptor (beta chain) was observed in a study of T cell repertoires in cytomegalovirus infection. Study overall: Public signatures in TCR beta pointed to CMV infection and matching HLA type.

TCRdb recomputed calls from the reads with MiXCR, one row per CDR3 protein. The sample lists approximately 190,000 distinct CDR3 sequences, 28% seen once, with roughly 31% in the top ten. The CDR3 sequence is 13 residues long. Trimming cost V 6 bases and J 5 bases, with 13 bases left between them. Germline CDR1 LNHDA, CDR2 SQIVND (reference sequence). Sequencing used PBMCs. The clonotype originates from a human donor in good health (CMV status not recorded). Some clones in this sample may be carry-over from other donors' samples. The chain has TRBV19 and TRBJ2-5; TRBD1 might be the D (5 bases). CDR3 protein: CASSQGYGETQYF. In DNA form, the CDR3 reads TGTGCCAGTAGCCAGGGTTACGGGGAGACCCAGTACTTC.